This TCR beta chain was observed in a study of T cells in localized non-small cell lung cancer. This CDR3 comprises 15 residues. V was shortened by 3 bases and J by 7 bases, with 14 bases between the two germline ends. Per germline, CDR1 SGDLS and CDR2 YYNGEE. TCRdb's copy holds only in-frame clones and misses some; the assay was immunoSEQ multiplex PCR. The data show about 33,000 clones, with around 87% seen just once and less than 20% held by the top ten. The sequenced sample was peripheral blood mononuclear cells, obtained before any cancer treatment. The rearrangement uses TRBV9 and TRBJ1-6; D uncertain. The sequence was obtained from a man between 40 and 69 years old with stage III lung adenocarcinoma. The CDR3 protein is CASSATGLANSPLHF. CDR3 coding DNA: TGTGCCAGCAGCGCAACCGGGCTGGCGAATTCACCCCTCCACTTT.